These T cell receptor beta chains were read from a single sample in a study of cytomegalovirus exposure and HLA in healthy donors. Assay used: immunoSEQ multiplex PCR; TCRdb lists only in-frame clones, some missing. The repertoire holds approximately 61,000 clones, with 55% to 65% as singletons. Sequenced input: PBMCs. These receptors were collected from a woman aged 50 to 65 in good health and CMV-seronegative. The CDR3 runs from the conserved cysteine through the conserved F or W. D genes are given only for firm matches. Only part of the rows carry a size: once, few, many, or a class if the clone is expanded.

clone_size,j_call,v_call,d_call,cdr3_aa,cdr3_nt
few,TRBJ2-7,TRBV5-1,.,CASSIQTGYEQYF,TGCGCCAGCAGCATTCAGACAGGCTACGAGCAGTACTTC
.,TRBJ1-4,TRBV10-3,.,CAIRSGGNQNEKLFF,TGTGCCATCAGGAGTGGCGGGAACCAGAATGAAAAACTGTTTTTT
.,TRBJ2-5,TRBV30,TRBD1,CAWSHGTGIFSETQYF,TGTGCCTGGAGCCACGGGACAGGGATCTTTTCAGAGACCCAGTACTTC
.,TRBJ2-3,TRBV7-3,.,CASSFWQITDTQYF,TGTGCCAGCAGCTTCTGGCAGATCACAGATACGCAGTATTTT
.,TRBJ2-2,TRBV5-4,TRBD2,CASSYLSGENTGELFF,TGTGCCAGCAGCTACCTTAGCGGGGAGAACACCGGGGAGCTGTTTTTT
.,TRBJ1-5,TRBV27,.,CASSYTGNTDQHF,TGTGCCAGCAGTTATACCGGGAACACGGACCAGCATTTT
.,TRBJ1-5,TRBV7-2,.,CASSFGQHQPQHF,TGTGCCAGCAGCTTTGGACAGCATCAGCCCCAGCATTTT
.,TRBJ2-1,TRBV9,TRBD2,CASSVGAGGAEGEQFF,TGTGCCAGCAGCGTAGGAGCGGGAGGGGCCGAGGGAGAGCAGTTCTTC
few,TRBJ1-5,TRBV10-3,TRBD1,CATKHGTGFQPQHF,TGTGCCACCAAACACGGGACAGGGTTTCAGCCCCAGCATTTT
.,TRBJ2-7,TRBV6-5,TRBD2,CASSPPSGRAYEQYF,TGTGCCAGCAGCCCCCCCAGCGGGAGGGCCTACGAGCAGTACTTC
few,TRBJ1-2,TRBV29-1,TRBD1,CSADRGDGYTF,TGCAGCGCCGACAGGGGGGATGGCTACACCTTC
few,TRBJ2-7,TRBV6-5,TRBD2,CASSYLTSGLSYEQYF,TGTGCCAGCAGTTACCTGACTAGCGGGCTTTCCTACGAGCAGTACTTC
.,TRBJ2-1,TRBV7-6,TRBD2,CASSLETSGSVLVDNEQFF,TGTGCCAGCAGCTTAGAGACTAGCGGGAGCGTGCTAGTGGACAATGAGCAGTTCTTC
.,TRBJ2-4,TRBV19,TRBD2,CASSPTGGGDIQYF,TGTGCCAGTAGCCCGACCGGGGGAGGGGACATTCAGTACTTC
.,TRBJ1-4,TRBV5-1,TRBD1,CASSWTGPNEKLFF,TGCGCCAGCAGCTGGACAGGGCCTAATGAAAAACTGTTTTTT
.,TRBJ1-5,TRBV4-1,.,CASSLGHPNQPQHF,TGCGCCAGCAGCCTGGGACACCCCAATCAGCCCCAGCATTTT
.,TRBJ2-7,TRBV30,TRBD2,CVWTRGTSGSVLREQYF,TGTGTCTGGACCCGTGGGACTAGCGGGAGCGTTCTACGAGAGCAGTACTTC
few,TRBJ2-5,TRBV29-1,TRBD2,CSVGRLAKETQYF,TGCAGCGTGGGCCGACTAGCGAAAGAGACCCAGTACTTC
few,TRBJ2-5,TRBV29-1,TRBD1,CSVEPGGGETQYF,TGCAGCGTTGAACCAGGGGGCGGCGAGACCCAGTACTTC
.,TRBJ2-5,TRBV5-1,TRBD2,CASSGGEGFETQYF,TGCGCCAGCAGCGGCGGGGAGGGGTTTGAGACCCAGTACTTC
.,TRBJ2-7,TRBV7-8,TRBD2,CASSRGGLAGPHEQYF,TGTGCCAGCAGCCGGGGGGGACTAGCGGGACCCCACGAGCAGTACTTC
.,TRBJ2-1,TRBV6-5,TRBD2,CASSYSPGRNEQFF,TGTGCCAGCAGTTATTCACCCGGGAGGAATGAGCAGTTCTTC
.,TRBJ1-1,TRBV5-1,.,CASSLGPGMDTEAFF,TGCGCCAGCAGCTTGGGTCCGGGGATGGACACTGAAGCTTTCTTT
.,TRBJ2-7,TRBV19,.,CASSISGDSYEQYF,TGTGCCAGTAGTATTTCAGGGGACTCCTACGAGCAGTACTTC
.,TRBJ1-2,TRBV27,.,CASSPRQGRDGYTF,TGTGCCAGCAGTCCACGGCAGGGGAGGGATGGCTACACCTTC
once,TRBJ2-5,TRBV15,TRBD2,CATSGGTSPRETQYF,TGTGCCACCAGCGGAGGGACTAGCCCCCGGGAGACCCAGTACTTC
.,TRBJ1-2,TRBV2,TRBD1,CASSGQGDYGYTF,TGTGCCAGCAGTGGACAGGGGGACTATGGCTACACCTTC
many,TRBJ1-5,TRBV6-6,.,CASDSVVQPQHF,TGTGCCAGCGACTCGGTTGTTCAGCCCCAGCATTTT
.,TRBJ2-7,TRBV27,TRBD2,CASSLGLAGEQYF,TGTGCCAGCAGTTTAGGTCTAGCGGGTGAGCAGTACTTC
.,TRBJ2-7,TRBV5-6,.,CASSFGFSYEQYF,TGTGCCAGCAGCTTCGGGTTTTCCTACGAGCAGTACTTC